The rows below give T cell receptor beta chains drawn from one sample of a study of CXCR3-negative and CXCR3-positive naive CD8 T cells. TCRdb reprocessed the 5' RACE reads and stores each CDR3 protein as one record, lacking DNA. The sample data list about 90,000 distinct CDR3 sequences. Material for sequencing was naive CXCR3- CD8+ T cells from blood. The source of these receptors is a human donor in good health. Some clones in this sample may be carry-over from other donors' samples. The CDR3 runs from the conserved cysteine through the conserved F or W.

v_call	j_call	cdr3_aa
TRBV7-7	TRBJ2-5	CASSRRPPETQYF
TRBV29-1	TRBJ2-1	CIPEPSAVSYNEQFF
TRBV12-3/TRBV12-4	TRBJ2-3	CASSAPGTLYTDTQYF
TRBV29-1	TRBJ2-3	CSVEGRSLGDSTDTQYF
TRBV28	TRBJ1-1	CASSAQLTPGEDTEAFF
TRBV7-9	TRBJ2-7	CASSPGTSWLYEQYF
TRBV6-5	TRBJ1-1	CASSNGGWNTEAFF
TRBV6-2/TRBV6-3	TRBJ1-6	CASTIPGRNNSPLHF
TRBV6-4	TRBJ2-2	CASSDSWRADTGELFF
TRBV5-5	TRBJ2-1	CASSHRGGGNNEQSF
TRBV29-1	TRBJ1-1	CSVGVRQDKNEAFF
TRBV5-5	TRBJ2-1	CASSLLTSGIIGNEQFF
TRBV7-7	TRBJ1-1	CASSLGAGTEAFF
TRBV29-1	TRBJ2-2	CSVALGTGELFF
TRBV12-3/TRBV12-4	TRBJ2-1	CASSPSGDSYNEQFF
TRBV4-2	TRBJ2-3	CASSQDKVAGTTDTQYF
TRBV5-6	TRBJ2-1	CASSQFGGFYEQFF
TRBV2	TRBJ2-4	CASAEELDKNIQYF
TRBV29-1	TRBJ2-7	CSVAGTVPYEQYF
TRBV24-1	TRBJ2-6	CATINGRDWYSGANVLTF
TRBV30	TRBJ2-7	CAWSRGQGAYEQYF
TRBV20-1	TRBJ2-7	CSARVPGSYEQYF
TRBV29-1	TRBJ1-2	CSGGDTNYGYTF
TRBV7-9	TRBJ1-3	CASSSLRTPEPGNTIYF
TRBV21-1	TRBJ1-5	CASSKALSGGQPQHF
TRBV29-1	TRBJ2-1	CSVALVSYNEQFF
TRBV7-8	TRBJ2-2	CASTVSAGGASTGELFF
TRBV9	TRBJ2-7	CASSVGGAAYEQYF
TRBV12-3/TRBV12-4	TRBJ1-4	CASSPDAADRGNEKLFF
TRBV2	TRBJ2-1	CARPRETTYNEQFF
TRBV13	TRBJ2-1	CASSLSTPHEQFF
TRBV25-1	TRBJ2-2	CASSDVREVEELFF
TRBV29-1	TRBJ1-2	CSVEDPAGDYGYTF
TRBV7-9	TRBJ1-1	CASSLASQGPEAFF
TRBV7-9	TRBJ2-1	CASTPAYNEQLF
TRBV20-1	TRBJ2-7	CSAGGTGGLYEQYF
TRBV4-3	TRBJ1-1	CASSFRLNTEAFF
TRBV15	TRBJ1-1	CATSFTDQAVYRAFF
TRBV7-2	TRBJ2-7	CASSLFPDKSSYEQYF
TRBV29-1	TRBJ2-1	CSVLELADYNEQFF
TRBV29-1	TRBJ2-1	CSVVQAFYNEQFF
TRBV29-1	TRBJ2-1	CSVDRGLAEKKQFF
TRBV5-1	TRBJ1-1	CASSFDGDTEAFF
TRBV6-5	TRBJ1-1	CASSYGTGEAFF
TRBV7-9	TRBJ2-1	CASSLVSPGNNEQFF